Listed here is a single T cell receptor (beta chain). As yet, its antigen is unknown. Sorted subsets were amplified in replicate PCRs using around 220 ng DNA, about 30,000 T cell genomes. Using immunoSEQ multiplex PCR, the repertoire was profiled, and TCRdb retains in-frame clones only, with some absent. The sample includes about 95,000 clones, roughly two thirds of them seen just once. The data were obtained in a study of shared clonotypes between healthy human individuals. General observations from the study: About 5% of naive CD4 clonotypes were shared across a handful of donors. Richness estimates generally favored naive over memory subsets.

The length of the CDR3 is 14 residues. Trimming shortened V by 2 bases and J by 5 bases, and 12 bases separated the two germline ends. In germline, CDR1 is KGHSH, CDR2 LQKENI. V is TRBV18 and J is TRBJ1-1; no clear D gene. The specimen sequenced was memory CD8+ T cells sorted from blood. As to subset: CD45RO+ cells pooled with CCR7-negative TemRA cells. This sequence originates from a man aged 25-45 years in good health. CDR3 protein: CASSPVGIRTEAFF. Written as DNA, the CDR3 is TGTGCCAGCTCACCAGTGGGAATAAGGACTGAAGCTTTCTTT.